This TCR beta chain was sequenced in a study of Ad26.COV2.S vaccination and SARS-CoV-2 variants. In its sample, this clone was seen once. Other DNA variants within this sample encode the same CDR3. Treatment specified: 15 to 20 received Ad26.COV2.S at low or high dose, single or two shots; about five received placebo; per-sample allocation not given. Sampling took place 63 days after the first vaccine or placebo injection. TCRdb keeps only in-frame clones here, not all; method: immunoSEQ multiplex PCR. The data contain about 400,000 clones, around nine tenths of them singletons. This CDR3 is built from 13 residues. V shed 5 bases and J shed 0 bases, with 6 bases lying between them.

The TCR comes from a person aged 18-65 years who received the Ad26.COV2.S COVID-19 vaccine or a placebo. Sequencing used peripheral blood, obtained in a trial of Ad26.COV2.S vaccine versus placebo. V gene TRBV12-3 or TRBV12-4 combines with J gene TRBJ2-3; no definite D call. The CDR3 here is CASSTGSTDTQYF. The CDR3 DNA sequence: TGTGCCAGCAGTACTGGAAGCACAGATACGCAGTATTTT.